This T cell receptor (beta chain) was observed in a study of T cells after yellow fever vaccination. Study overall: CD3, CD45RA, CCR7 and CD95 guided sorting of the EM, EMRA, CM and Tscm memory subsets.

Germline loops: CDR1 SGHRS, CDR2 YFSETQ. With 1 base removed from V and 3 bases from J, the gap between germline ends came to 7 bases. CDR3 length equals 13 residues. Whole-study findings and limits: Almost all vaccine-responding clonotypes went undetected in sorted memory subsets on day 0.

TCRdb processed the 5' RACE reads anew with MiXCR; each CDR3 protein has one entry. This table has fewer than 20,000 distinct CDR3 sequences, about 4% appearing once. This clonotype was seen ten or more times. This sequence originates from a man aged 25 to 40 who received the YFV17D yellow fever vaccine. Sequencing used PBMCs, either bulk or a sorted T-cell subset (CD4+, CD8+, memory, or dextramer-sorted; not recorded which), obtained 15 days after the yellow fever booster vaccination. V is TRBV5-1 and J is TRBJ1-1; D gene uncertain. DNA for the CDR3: TGCGCCAGCAGCTTGACTGGGGACACTGAAGCTTTCTTT. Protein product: CASSLTGDTEAFF. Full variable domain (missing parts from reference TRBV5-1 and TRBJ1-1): KAGVTQTPRYLIKTRGQQVTLSCSPISGHRSVSWYQQTPGQGLQFLFEYFSETQRNKGNFPGRFSGRQFSNSRSEMNVSTLELGDSALYLCASSLTGDTEAFFGQGTRLTVV.